This TCR beta chain is drawn from a study of metastatic and nonmetastatic thyroid tumors. In the study overall: Thyroid patients, malignant and benign, had repertoires compared across blood and tumor or nodule tissue. Findings of the study overall: Significantly greater TCR beta diversity was reportedly found in malignant thyroid tumors than in benign nodules (in blood and tumor).

Per the germline V gene, CDR1 is LNHNV and CDR2 is YYDKDF (reference sequence). The CDR3 extends over 18 amino acids. V shed 0 bases, J shed 6 bases, and the junction held 12 bases outside the gene matches. With MiXCR, TCRdb reprocessed the PCR reads. Counted here are roughly 5,900 clones, about a third occurring once; the ten biggest clones make up approximately 24%. This clone ranks as medium-sized. Its target is unknown. Thyroid surgery took place with no prior treatment in any patient. This TCR was sampled from a male donor with papillary thyroid cancer or a benign thyroid nodule (not recorded which). Some clones in this sample may be carry-over from other donors' samples. Material for sequencing was adjacent normal tissue. This chain uses TRBV15 with TRBJ2-3; 10 positions match TRBD2. Here the CDR3 reads CATSRDTLAGAEADTQYF. The DNA of the CDR3 is TGTGCCACCAGCAGAGATACCCTAGCGGGAGCCGAGGCGGATACGCAGTATTTT.